These T cell receptor beta chains were read from a single sample in a study of vaccination and CD4 T cells after COVID-19. These receptors have no known antigen. TCRdb analysed the PCR reads with MiXCR anew, one entry per CDR3 protein. Here the sample spans 12,000 or so distinct CDR3 sequences, 60% to 80% being singletons. The sequenced sample consisted of CD4+ T cells from blood, cultured in vitro. These TCRs come from a human donor who had recovered from COVID-19. The conserved cysteine and the conserved F or W are not part of the CDR3 here. Expanded clones get a size class; other rows say once, few or many, or leave the size out.

>few|TRBV19|11|TRBJ2-2
ASSIVRTGELF
>.|TRBV6-1|13|TRBJ1-5
ASKHRDNVDQPQH
>.|TRBV4-1|13|TRBJ1-1
ASSQDGGGRTEAF
>large|TRBV30|12|TRBJ1-2
AYPRTGGNYGYT
>.|TRBV6-1|11|TRBJ2-2
ALSGSSTGELF
>.|TRBV7-9|13|TRBJ2-5
ASSYGTSGTETQY
>once|TRBV7-2|12|TRBJ1-3
ASGDRLPGNTIY
>.|TRBV2|14|TRBJ2-5
ASTLGTSGRLGTQY
>.|TRBV7-2|15|TRBJ2-2
ASSLVSSGRGTGELF
>.|TRBV19|15|TRBJ1-5
ASSRTGGVFSNQPQH
>once|TRBV7-9|12|TRBJ1-4
ASSTFRGNEKLF
>.|TRBV20-1|16|TRBJ2-3
SAPINGLAGGSTDTQY
>.|TRBV28|13|TRBJ2-3
ASTVRGGSTDTQY
>.|TRBV15|13|TRBJ2-5
ATSRGTGMEETQY
>.|TRBV6-1|11|TRBJ1-2
ASSPTEIYGYT